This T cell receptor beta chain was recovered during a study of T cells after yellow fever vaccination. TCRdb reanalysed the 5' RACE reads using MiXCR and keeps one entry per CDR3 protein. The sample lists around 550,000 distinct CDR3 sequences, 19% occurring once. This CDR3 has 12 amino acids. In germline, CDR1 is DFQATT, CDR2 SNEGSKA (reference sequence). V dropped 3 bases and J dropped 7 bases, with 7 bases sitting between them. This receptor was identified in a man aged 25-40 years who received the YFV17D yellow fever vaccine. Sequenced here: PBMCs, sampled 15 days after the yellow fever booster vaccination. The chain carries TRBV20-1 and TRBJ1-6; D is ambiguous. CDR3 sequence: CSASRLNSPLHF. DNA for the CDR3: TGCAGTGCTAGCCGACTGAATTCACCCCTCCACTTT.